This TCR beta chain originates from a study of TIL therapy for anti-PD-1-resistant metastatic lung cancer. Whole-study context: Tumors were harvested before any PD-1/PD-L1 blockade. By whole-exome sequencing, median non-synonymous tumor mutation burden was roughly 1.6 mutations per megabase.

The CDR3 extends over 13 amino acids. The germline gives CDR1 SGHRS, CDR2 YFSETQ. Trimming took off 2 bases at V and 5 bases at J, with 9 bases between the two ends. As to time point: pre-treatment sample, taken before nivolumab and TIL therapy. Points from the study as a whole: Treatment-naive, never-smoker and oncogene-addicted patients were overrepresented in this highly selected cohort.

As to this clone: Its cognate antigen is unknown.

The libraries were made with immunoSEQ v3. Generated by immunoSEQ multiplex PCR, the TCRdb table keeps only in-frame clones and is missing some. The sample lists more than 55,000 clones; about two thirds were seen once. This chain connects TRBV5-1 to TRBJ2-3; D may be TRBD2 (5 bases). The sequence was collected from a person aged 25-79 years with non-small cell lung cancer. Source: blood, taken at baseline. The CDR3 loop reads CASSFPGIDTQYF. The CDR3 region has the DNA TGCGCCAGCAGCTTTCCGGGGATAGATACGCAGTATTTT.